This T cell receptor beta chain was documented in a study of control samples from healthy donors and cancer patients. V gave up 0 bases and J gave up 5 bases, with 13 bases separating them. The CDR3 totals 16 residues. Germline loops: CDR1 PRHDT, CDR2 FYEKMQ (reference sequence). TCRdb's copy holds only in-frame clones and misses some; the assay was immunoSEQ multiplex PCR. The sample records more than 95,000 clones, roughly 87% being singletons. V is TRBV13 and J is TRBJ1-4; D ambiguous. This clonotype originated in a man aged 18 to 30 in good health. The sample consisted of blood. CDR3 in amino acids: CASSLGPVRLNEKLFF. The CDR3 nucleotides read TGTGCCAGCAGCTTAGGCCCAGTCAGGTTAAATGAAAAACTGTTTTTT.